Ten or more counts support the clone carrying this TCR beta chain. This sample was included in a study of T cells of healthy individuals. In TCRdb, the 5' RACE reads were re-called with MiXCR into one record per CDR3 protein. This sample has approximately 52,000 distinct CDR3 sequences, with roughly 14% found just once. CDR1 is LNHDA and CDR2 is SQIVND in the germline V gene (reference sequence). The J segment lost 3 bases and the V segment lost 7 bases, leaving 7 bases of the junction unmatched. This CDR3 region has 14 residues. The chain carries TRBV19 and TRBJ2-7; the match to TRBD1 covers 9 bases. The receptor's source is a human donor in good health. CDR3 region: CASKKGQGNYEQYF. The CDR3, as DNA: TGTGCCAGTAAAAAGGGACAGGGTAACTACGAGCAGTACTTC.